This T cell receptor beta chain was found in a study of shared clonotypes between healthy human individuals. Study conclusions and caveats: Naive subsets tended to show greater estimated richness than memory subsets. What limited the represented genetic and exposure-history diversity was the small number of donors. Shared across a handful of donors were about 4.6% of the naive CD4 clonotypes.

The V end lost 6 bases, the J end lost 3 bases, and 6 bases lay between the germline ends. Germline values: CDR1 LNHNV, CDR2 YYDKDF (reference sequence). This CDR3 comprises 12 residues. Each replicate PCR on the sorted subsets used 150 to 200 ng DNA (around 30,000 T cell genomes). Data came from immunoSEQ multiplex PCR; TCRdb stores just in-frame clones and leaves some out. The table shows more than 2,000,000 clones, with 85% to 95% occurring only once. Remarks on this clone: Antigen unknown.

The genes are TRBV15 and TRBJ1-5; D ambiguous. Sequencing was performed on naive CD4+ T cells from PBMCs. Subset meaning: CD45RA+ positively selected. The sequence was collected from a man between 18 and 29 years old in good health. Some clones in this sample may be carry-over from other donors' samples. CDR3 loop: CATRGPNQPQHF. CDR3 bases: TGTGCCACCAGGGGCCCCAATCAGCCCCAGCATTTT.